This TCR beta chain was identified in a study of OX40 agonist ivuxolimab in advanced cancers. Study-level findings and limits: At doses 0.1 to 3.0 mg/kg, CD4+ and CD8+ clones expanded. The expanded peripheral T cells' antigen specificity was not determined.

At baseline, cycle 4 day 1, and cycle 7 day 1, blood was sampled. Clones were sequenced by immunoSEQ multiplex PCR, and TCRdb holds only the in-frame ones, with some missing. The sample lists roughly 62,000 clones; around 84% were seen once. This clone was observed a single time. Its antigen is undetermined. Trimming removed 2 bases from V and 7 bases from J, with 6 bases in between. Per the germline V gene, CDR1 is SGDLS and CDR2 is YYNGEE. CDR3 length: 12 residues. The source was CD4+ or CD8+ T cells sorted from blood, collected in a trial of the OX40 agonist ivuxolimab. The chain links TRBV9 to TRBJ2-2; no firm D call. The TCR was taken from an adult with an advanced solid tumor such as melanoma, head and neck, liver or kidney cancer. As DNA, the CDR3 is TGTGCCAGCAGCGTCCTCGGCGGGGAGCTGTTTTTT. Translated: CASSVLGGELFF.